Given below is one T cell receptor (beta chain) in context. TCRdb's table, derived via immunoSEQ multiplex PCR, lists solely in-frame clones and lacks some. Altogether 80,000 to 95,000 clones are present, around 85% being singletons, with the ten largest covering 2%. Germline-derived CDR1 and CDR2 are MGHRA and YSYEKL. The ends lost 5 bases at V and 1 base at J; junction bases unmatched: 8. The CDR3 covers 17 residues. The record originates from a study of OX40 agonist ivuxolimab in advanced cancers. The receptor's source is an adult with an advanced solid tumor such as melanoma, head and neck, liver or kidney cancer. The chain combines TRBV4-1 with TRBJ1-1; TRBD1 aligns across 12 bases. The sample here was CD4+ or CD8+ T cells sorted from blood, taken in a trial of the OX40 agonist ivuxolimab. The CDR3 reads CASSTGTGGVGNTEAFF. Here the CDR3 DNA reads TGCGCCAGCAGCACCGGGACAGGGGGCGTTGGGAACACTGAAGCTTTCTTT.